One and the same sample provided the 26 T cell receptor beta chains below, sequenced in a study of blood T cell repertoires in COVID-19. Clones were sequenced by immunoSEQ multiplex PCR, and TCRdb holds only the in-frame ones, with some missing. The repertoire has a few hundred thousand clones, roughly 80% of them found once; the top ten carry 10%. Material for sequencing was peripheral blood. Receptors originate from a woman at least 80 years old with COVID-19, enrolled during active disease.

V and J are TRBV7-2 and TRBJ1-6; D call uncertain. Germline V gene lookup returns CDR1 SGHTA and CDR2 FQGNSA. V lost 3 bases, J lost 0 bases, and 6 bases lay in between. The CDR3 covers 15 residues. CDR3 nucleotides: TGTGCCAGCAGCTTGGAGTCCTCCTATAATTCACCCCTCCACTTT. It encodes CASSLESSYNSPLHF.

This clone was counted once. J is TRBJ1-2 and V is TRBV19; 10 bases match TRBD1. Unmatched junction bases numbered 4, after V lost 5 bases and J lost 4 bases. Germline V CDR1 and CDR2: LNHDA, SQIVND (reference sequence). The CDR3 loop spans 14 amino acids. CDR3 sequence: CASSPTGGIYGYTF. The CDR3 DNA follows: TGTGCCAGTAGTCCGACAGGGGGCATCTATGGCTACACCTTC.

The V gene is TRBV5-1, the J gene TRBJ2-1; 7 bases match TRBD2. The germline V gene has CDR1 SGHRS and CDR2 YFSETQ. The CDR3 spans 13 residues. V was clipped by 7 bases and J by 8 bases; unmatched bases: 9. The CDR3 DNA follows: TGCGCCAGCGAAAGCGGGGCCGCGGATGAGCAGTTCTTC. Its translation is CASESGAADEQFF.

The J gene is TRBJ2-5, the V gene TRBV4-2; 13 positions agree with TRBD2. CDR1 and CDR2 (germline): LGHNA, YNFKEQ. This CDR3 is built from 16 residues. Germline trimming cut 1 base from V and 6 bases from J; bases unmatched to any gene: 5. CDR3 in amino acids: CASSQGTSGGEKTQYF. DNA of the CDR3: TGTGCCAGCAGCCAAGGGACTAGCGGGGGAGAGAAGACCCAGTACTTC.

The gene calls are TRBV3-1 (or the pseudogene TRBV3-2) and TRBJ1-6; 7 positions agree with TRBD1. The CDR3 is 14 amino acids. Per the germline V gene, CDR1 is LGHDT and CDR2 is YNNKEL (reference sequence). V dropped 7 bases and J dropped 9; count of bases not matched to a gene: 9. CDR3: CASTETGSSSPLHF. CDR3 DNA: TGTGCCAGCACCGAGACAGGGAGTAGTTCACCCCTCCACTTT.

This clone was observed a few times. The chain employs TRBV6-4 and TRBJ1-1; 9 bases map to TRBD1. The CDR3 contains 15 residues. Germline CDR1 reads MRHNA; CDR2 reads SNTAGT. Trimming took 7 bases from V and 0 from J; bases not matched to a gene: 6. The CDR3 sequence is CASTGTGIMNTEAFF. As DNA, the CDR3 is TGTGCCAGCACGGGGACAGGGATCATGAACACTGAAGCTTTCTTT.

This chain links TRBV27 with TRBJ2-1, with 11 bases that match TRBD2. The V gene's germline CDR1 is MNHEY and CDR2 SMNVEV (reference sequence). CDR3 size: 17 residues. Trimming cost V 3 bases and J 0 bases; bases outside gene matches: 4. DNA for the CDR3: TGTGCCAGCAGTTTTTCTAGCGGGGGGAGCTCCTACAATGAGCAGTTCTTC. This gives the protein CASSFSSGGSSYNEQFF.

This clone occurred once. The CDR3 DNA sequence: TGTGCCAGCAGCAACAGGGTAGCGGGGGGCTACGAGCAGTACTTC. It codes for CASSNRVAGGYEQYF. The chain recombines TRBV3-1 (or the pseudogene TRBV3-2) with TRBJ2-7; 10 bases are a match to TRBD2. Germline-derived CDR1 and CDR2 are LGHDT and YNNKEL (reference sequence). The CDR3 is 15 residues long. The junction had 7 bases not matched to a gene; V was cut back by 5 bases and J by 3 bases.

The CDR3 sequence: CASSEMGILGSNQPQHF. The DNA of the CDR3 is TGCGCCAGCAGTGAGATGGGCATCCTCGGCAGCAATCAGCCCCAGCATTTT. The chain uses TRBV10-2 and TRBJ1-5, with unresolved D. The CDR3 has 17 residues. CDR1 is WSHSY, CDR2 SAAADI, per germline. V was shortened by 2 bases and J by 1 base, with 15 bases between the two germline ends.

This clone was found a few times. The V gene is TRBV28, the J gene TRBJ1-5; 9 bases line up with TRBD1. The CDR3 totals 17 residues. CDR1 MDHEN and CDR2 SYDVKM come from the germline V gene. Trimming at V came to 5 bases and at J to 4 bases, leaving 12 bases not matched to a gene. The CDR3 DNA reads TGTGCCAGCAGTGGGACCCGGGGACAGGGTAGTAATCAGCCCCAGCATTTT. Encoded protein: CASSGTRGQGSNQPQHF. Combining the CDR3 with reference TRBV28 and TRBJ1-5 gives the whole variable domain DVKVTQSSRYLVKRTGEKVFLECVQDMDHENMFWYRQDPGLGLRLIYFSYDVKMKEKGDIPEGYSVSREKKERFSLILESASTNQTSMYLCASSGTRGQGSNQPQHFGDGTRLSIL.

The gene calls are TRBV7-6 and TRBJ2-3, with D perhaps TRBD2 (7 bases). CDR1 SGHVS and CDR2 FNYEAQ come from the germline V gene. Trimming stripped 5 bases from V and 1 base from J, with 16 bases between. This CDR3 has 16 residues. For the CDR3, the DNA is TGTGCCAGCAGCCGTCGAGGGGGGGCCGGCACAGATACGCAGTATTTT. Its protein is CASSRRGGAGTDTQYF.

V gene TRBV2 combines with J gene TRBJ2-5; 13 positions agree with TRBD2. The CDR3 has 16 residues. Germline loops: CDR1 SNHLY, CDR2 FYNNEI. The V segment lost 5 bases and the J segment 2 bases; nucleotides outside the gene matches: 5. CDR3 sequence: CASSTGLAGWQETQYF. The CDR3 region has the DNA TGTGCCAGCAGTACGGGACTAGCGGGGTGGCAAGAGACCCAGTACTTC.

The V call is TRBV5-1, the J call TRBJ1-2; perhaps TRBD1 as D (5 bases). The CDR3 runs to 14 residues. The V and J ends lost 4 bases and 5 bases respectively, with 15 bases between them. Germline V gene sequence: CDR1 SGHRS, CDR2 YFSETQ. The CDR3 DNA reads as TGCGCCAGCAGCCGCATCCGGGGGAATTATGGCTACACCTTC. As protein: CASSRIRGNYGYTF.

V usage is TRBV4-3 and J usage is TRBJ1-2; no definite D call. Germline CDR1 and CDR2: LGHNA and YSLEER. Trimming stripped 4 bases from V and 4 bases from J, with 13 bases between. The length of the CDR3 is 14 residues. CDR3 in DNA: TGCGCCAGCAGCCCCGACGCGGGGTTCTATGGCTACACCTTC. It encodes CASSPDAGFYGYTF.

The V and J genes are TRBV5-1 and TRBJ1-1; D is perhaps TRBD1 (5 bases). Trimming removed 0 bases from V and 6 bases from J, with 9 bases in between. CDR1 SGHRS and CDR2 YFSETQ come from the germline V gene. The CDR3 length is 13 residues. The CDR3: CASSLVGGSEAFF. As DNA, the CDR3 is TGCGCCAGCAGCTTGGTGGGGGGATCTGAAGCTTTCTTT.

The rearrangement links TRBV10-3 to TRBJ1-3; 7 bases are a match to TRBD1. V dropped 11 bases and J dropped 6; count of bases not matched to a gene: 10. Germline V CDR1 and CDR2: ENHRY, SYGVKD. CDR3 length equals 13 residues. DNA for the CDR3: TGTGCCGTTGAGGAGGGGGCCGTAAACACCATATATTTT. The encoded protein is CAVEEGAVNTIYF.

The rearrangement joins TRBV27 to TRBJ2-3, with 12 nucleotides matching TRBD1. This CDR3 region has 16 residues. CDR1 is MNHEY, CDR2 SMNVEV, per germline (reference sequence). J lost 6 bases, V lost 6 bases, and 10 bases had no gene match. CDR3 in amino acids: CASSPTGTGGRDTQYF. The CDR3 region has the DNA TGTGCCAGCAGCCCAACCGGGACAGGGGGCAGGGATACGCAGTATTTT.

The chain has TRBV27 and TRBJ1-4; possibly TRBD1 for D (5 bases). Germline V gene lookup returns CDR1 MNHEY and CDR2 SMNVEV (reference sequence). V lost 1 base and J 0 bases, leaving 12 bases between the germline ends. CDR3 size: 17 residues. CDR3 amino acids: CASSLWGDPSTNEKLFF. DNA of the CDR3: TGTGCCAGCAGTTTATGGGGGGACCCCTCAACTAATGAAAAACTGTTTTTT.

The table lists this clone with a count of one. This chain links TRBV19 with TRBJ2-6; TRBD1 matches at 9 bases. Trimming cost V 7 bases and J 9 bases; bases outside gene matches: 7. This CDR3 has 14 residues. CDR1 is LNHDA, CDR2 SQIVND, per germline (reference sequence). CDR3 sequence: CASTRGQGLNVLTF. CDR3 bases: TGTGCCAGTACCCGGGGACAGGGCCTCAACGTCCTGACTTTC.

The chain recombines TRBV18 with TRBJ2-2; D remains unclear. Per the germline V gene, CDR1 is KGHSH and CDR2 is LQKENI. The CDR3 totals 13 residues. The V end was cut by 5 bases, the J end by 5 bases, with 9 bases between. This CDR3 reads CASSSATTGELFF. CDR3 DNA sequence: TGTGCCAGCTCATCGGCGACTACCGGGGAGCTGTTTTTT.

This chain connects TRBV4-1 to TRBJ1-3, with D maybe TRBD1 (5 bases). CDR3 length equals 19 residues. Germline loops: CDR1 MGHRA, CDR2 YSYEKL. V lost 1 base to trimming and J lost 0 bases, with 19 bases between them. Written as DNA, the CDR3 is TGCGCCAGCAGCCAAGGGGGGGGAATAGTAATATCCTCTGGAAACACCATATATTTT. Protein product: CASSQGGGIVISSGNTIYF.

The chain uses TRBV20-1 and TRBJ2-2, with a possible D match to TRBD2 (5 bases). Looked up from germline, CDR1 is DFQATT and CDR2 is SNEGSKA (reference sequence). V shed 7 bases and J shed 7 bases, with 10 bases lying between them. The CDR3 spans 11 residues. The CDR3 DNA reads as TGCAGTGTTGGTGCGGGCGGGGAGCTGTTTTTT. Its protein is CSVGAGGELFF.

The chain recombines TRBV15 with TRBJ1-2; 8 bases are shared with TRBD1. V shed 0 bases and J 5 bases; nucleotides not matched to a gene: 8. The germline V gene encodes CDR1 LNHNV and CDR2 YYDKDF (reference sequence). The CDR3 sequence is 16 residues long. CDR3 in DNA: TGTGCCACCAGCAGAGAAGGGGACAGGCTTGCTTATGGCTACACCTTC. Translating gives CATSREGDRLAYGYTF.

The CDR3 bases are TGTGCCAGCAACTCTGTAGGAGGACAGGGACGAGATACGCAGTATTTT. This gives the protein CASNSVGGQGRDTQYF. The chain couples TRBV7-9 to TRBJ2-3; 8 nucleotides match TRBD1. There are 16 residues in the CDR3. The V segment lost 7 bases and the J segment 5 bases; nucleotides outside the gene matches: 14. CDR1 is SEHNR, CDR2 FQNEAQ, per germline (reference sequence). Complete variable domain (other parts from reference TRBV7-9 and TRBJ2-3): DTGVSQNPRHKITKRGQNVTFRCDPISEHNRLYWYRQTLGQGPEFLTYFQNEAQLEKSRLLSDRFSAERPKGSFSTLEIQRTEQGDSAMYLCASNSVGGQGRDTQYFGPGTRLTVL.

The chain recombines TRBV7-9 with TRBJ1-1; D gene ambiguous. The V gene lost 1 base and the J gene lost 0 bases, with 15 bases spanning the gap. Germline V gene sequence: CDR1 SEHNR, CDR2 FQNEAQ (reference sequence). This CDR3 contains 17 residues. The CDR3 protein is CASSLDRGGWMNTEAFF. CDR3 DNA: TGTGCCAGCAGCTTAGACCGGGGAGGGTGGATGAACACTGAAGCTTTCTTT.

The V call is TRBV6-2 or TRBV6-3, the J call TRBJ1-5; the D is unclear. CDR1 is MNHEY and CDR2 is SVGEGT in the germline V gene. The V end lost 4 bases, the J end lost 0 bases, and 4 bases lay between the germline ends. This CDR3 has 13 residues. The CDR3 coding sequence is TGTGCCAGCAGTTCCTATAGCAATCAGCCCCAGCATTTT. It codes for CASSSYSNQPQHF.